The 31 T cell receptor beta chains presented below share a single source sample, sequenced in a study of T cells after posttransplantation cyclophosphamide. TCRdb keeps only in-frame clones here, not all; method: immunoSEQ multiplex PCR. The data hold approximately 28,000 clones, with 80% to 95% observed a single time. The naive gate required viable CD3+CD4+ or CD3+CD8+ cells with CCR7+CD45RA+CD45RO-CD95-CD27+CD28+ phenotype. Material for sequencing was naive CD4+ T cells sorted from PBMCs. These receptors all come from a woman aged 55-70 years in good health, CMV-negative, and a related stem cell transplant donor.

The chain employs TRBV11-3 and TRBJ2-1; 7 bases align to TRBD1. Germline lookup yields CDR1 SGHNT and CDR2 YENEEA. The CDR3 totals 17 residues. The J segment lost 0 bases and the V segment lost 3 bases, leaving 8 bases of the junction unmatched. CDR3 nucleotide sequence: TGTGCCAGCAGCTTGGTTAATCCAGGGGGCTCCTACAATGAGCAGTTCTTC. Its protein is CASSLVNPGGSYNEQFF.

The chain joins TRBV11-2 to TRBJ2-5, with 10 nucleotides matching TRBD1. The J call is in doubt because the DNA end fits TRBJ2-7 better. There are 15 residues in the CDR3. Per the germline V gene, CDR1 is SGHAT and CDR2 is FQNNGV. CDR3 loop: CASSRPGTGALEQYF. The CDR3 DNA follows: TGTGCCAGCAGCCGCCCCGGGACAGGGGCCCTCGAGCAGTACTTC.

This sequence joins TRBV6-6 and TRBJ2-1; no definite D call. Germline V CDR1 and CDR2: MNHNY, SVGAGI (reference sequence). The CDR3 runs to 14 residues. Trimming pared 2 bases from V and 4 bases from J, leaving 9 bases between. The CDR3 DNA sequence: TGTGCCAGCAGTTACAGTTCAGTTTACAATGAGCAGTTCTTC. It specifies CASSYSSVYNEQFF.

This chain joins TRBV19 and TRBJ1-1; possibly TRBD1 for D (5 bases). Germline V gives CDR1 LNHDA, CDR2 SQIVND (reference sequence). The V end lost 6 bases, the J end lost 2 bases, and 13 bases lay between the germline ends. This CDR3 spans 14 amino acids. The CDR3 sequence: CASRVTGGNTEAFF. The CDR3 bases are TGTGCCAGTAGGGTTACCGGGGGAAACACTGAAGCTTTCTTT.

Written as DNA, the CDR3 is TGTGCCAGCAGTGGAGATCGGGGGATGGCCTACGAGCAGTACTTC. It specifies CASSGDRGMAYEQYF. The chain recombines TRBV2 with TRBJ2-7, with D perhaps TRBD2 (6 bases). Trimming shortened V by 4 bases and J by 2 bases, and 15 bases separated the two germline ends. The V gene's germline CDR1 is SNHLY and CDR2 FYNNEI. The CDR3 extends over 15 amino acids.

V usage is TRBV6-5 and J usage is TRBJ2-1; D may be TRBD2 (5 bases). Germline V gene sequence: CDR1 MNHEY, CDR2 SVGAGI. This CDR3 contains 15 residues. V dropped 4 bases and J dropped 8 bases, with 18 bases sitting between them. The CDR3 here is CASSSRPFRADEQFF. The DNA for the CDR3 is TGTGCCAGCAGTTCCCGACCCTTTCGAGCGGATGAGCAGTTCTTC.

This chain connects TRBV4-1 to TRBJ2-6; 8 positions agree with TRBD1. The CDR3 runs to 15 residues. The ends lost 8 bases at V and 0 bases at J; junction bases unmatched: 3. The germline V gene encodes CDR1 MGHRA and CDR2 YSYEKL. The CDR3 loop is CASRQGSSGANVLTF. The CDR3 nucleotides are TGCGCCAGCCGACAGGGGAGCTCTGGGGCCAACGTCCTGACTTTC.

The rearrangement joins TRBV19 to TRBJ1-4; no clear D. V lost 3 bases and J 7 bases, leaving 12 bases between the germline ends. CDR1 is LNHDA, CDR2 SQIVND, per germline (reference sequence). The length of the CDR3 is 14 residues. The CDR3 region has the DNA TGTGCCAGTAGTATGCGGGTACAGAGTGAAAAACTGTTTTTT. This gives the protein CASSMRVQSEKLFF.

The V and J genes are TRBV7-9 and TRBJ1-1; D uncertain. V lost 2 bases to trimming and J lost 1 base, with 5 bases between them. The length of the CDR3 is 13 residues. Per the germline V gene, CDR1 is SEHNR and CDR2 is FQNEAQ (reference sequence). CDR3 sequence reads: CASSLKQNTEAFF. CDR3 nucleotide sequence: TGTGCCAGCAGCTTAAAGCAGAACACTGAAGCTTTCTTT.

This rearrangement joins TRBV27 to TRBJ2-7; TRBD2 might be the D (5 bases). Trimming left V 2 bases short and J 4 bases short, with 15 bases between. Per the germline V gene, CDR1 is MNHEY and CDR2 is SMNVEV (reference sequence). The CDR3 spans 15 residues. The CDR3 here is CASSLGLGRGYEQYF. Here the CDR3 DNA reads TGTGCCAGCAGTTTAGGATTGGGGAGAGGATACGAGCAGTACTTC.

This chain links TRBV7-8 with TRBJ2-7; a weak D match, TRBD2 (6 bases). V lost 3 bases and J lost 2, with 14 bases in between. The CDR3 contains 15 residues. Germline V gene sequence: CDR1 SGHVS, CDR2 FQNEAQ. CDR3 residues: CASSFKLASPYEQYF. The CDR3 DNA reads as TGTGCCAGCAGCTTTAAGCTAGCGAGCCCCTACGAGCAGTACTTC.

V gene TRBV27 combines with J gene TRBJ2-1; 7 nucleotides align to TRBD2. J lost 2 bases, V lost 6 bases, and 19 bases had no gene match. The CDR3 runs to 19 residues. Germline assignment: CDR1 MNHEY and CDR2 SMNVEV (reference sequence). The CDR3 nucleotides are TGTGCCAGCAGCCGACGACCATTTAGCGGGCAGACAACCTACAATGAGCAGTTCTTC. This sequence encodes CASSRRPFSGQTTYNEQFF.

This chain connects TRBV7-2 to TRBJ1-3; weak D call: TRBD1 (6 bases). V dropped 2 bases and J dropped 2 bases, with 7 bases sitting between them. Germline values: CDR1 SGHTA, CDR2 FQGNSA. This CDR3 comprises 14 residues. CDR3 nucleotides: TGTGCCAGCAGCTTACCAGGGGCTGGAAACACCATATATTTT. Its translation: CASSLPGAGNTIYF. Looking up the rest from reference TRBV7-2 and TRBJ1-3 gives the full variable domain: GAGVSQSPSNKVTEKGKDVELRCDPISGHTALYWYRQSLGQGLEFLIYFQGNSAPDKSGLPSDRFSAERTGGSVSTLTIQRTQQEDSAVYLCASSLPGAGNTIYFGEGSWLTVV.

The V gene is TRBV4-2, the J gene TRBJ1-2; the match to TRBD1 covers 10 bases. J lost 6 bases, V lost 6 bases, and 10 bases had no gene match. Germline V CDR1 and CDR2: LGHNA, YNFKEQ. The CDR3 extends over 15 amino acids. The CDR3 protein is CASRLFDRGQNGYTF. The CDR3 coding sequence is TGTGCCAGCAGACTTTTCGACAGGGGGCAAAATGGCTACACCTTC.

The chain has TRBV6-1 and TRBJ2-7; a weak D match, TRBD1 (5 bases). Germline V CDR1 and CDR2: MNHNS, SASEGT. V lost 4 bases to trimming and J lost 3 bases, with 13 bases between them. There are 14 residues in the CDR3. CDR3 in amino acids: CASSGSTVYYEQYF. The CDR3 DNA sequence: TGTGCCAGCAGTGGGTCGACAGTTTACTACGAGCAGTACTTC.

This rearrangement joins TRBV7-2 to TRBJ2-3; 9 bases fit TRBD1. V was pared by 4 bases and J by 1 base, with 3 bases of the junction left unmatched. CDR1 is SGHTA, CDR2 FQGNSA, per germline. The CDR3 contains 15 residues. CDR3 sequence: CASSSTGGRTDTQYF. The CDR3, as DNA: TGTGCCAGCAGCTCGACAGGGGGGCGCACAGATACGCAGTATTTT.

The V call is TRBV5-1, the J call TRBJ2-1, with TRBD2 matching over 11 bases. V trimming: 3 bases; J trimming: 6 bases; junction bases outside the gene matches: 11. The CDR3 runs 17 residues. Germline V lookup: CDR1 SGHRS, CDR2 YFSETQ. The CDR3 region has the DNA TGCGCCAGCAGCTCACCCCGTACTAGCGGGGGACCCAATGAGCAGTTCTTC. As protein: CASSSPRTSGGPNEQFF.

The chain joins TRBV13 to TRBJ1-1, with D possibly being TRBD1 (5 bases). V dropped 5 bases and J dropped 5 bases, with 12 bases sitting between them. Per the germline V gene, CDR1 is PRHDT and CDR2 is FYEKMQ (reference sequence). CDR3 length: 13 amino acids. The CDR3 loop reads CASSPGPSTEAFF. CDR3 in DNA: TGTGCCAGCAGCCCAGGGCCGTCGACTGAAGCTTTCTTT.

This clone came up a few times. The chain is built from TRBV2 and TRBJ1-4; maybe TRBD1 (5 bases). The V and J ends lost 6 bases and 1 base respectively, with 15 bases between them. Germline V CDR1 and CDR2: SNHLY, FYNNEI. The CDR3 is 16 amino acids. This chain's CDR3 is CASSYRGGVTNEKLFF. The CDR3 DNA is TGTGCCAGCAGCTATCGGGGGGGAGTAACTAATGAAAAACTGTTTTTT.

The V call is TRBV14, the J call TRBJ2-7; D unresolved. Trimming removed 0 bases from V and 3 bases from J, with 3 bases in between. This CDR3 is built from 12 residues. Germline-derived CDR1 and CDR2 are SGHDN and FVKESK. The CDR3 DNA follows: TGTGCCAGCAGCCAAGATCGCTACGAGCAGTACTTC. Translated, it gives CASSQDRYEQYF.

The chain employs TRBV7-8 and TRBJ2-5; weak D call: TRBD2 (6 bases). Trimming pared 3 bases from V and 1 base from J, leaving 12 bases between. The germline V gene encodes CDR1 SGHVS and CDR2 FQNEAQ. The CDR3 spans 15 residues. DNA of the CDR3: TGTGCCAGCAGCTTGGGCCTGGGGGGCCAAGAGACCCAGTACTTC. Its translation is CASSLGLGGQETQYF.

The chain is built from TRBV6-5 and TRBJ2-7, with 7 bases matching TRBD1. Germline CDR1 is MNHEY and CDR2 is SVGAGI. After removal of 0 bases from V and 2 bases from J, the junction contained 7 bases not matched to a gene. This CDR3 comprises 16 residues. CDR3 coding DNA: TGTGCCAGCAGTTACTCATCCAGGGGACAGACCTACGAGCAGTACTTC. Translation gives CASSYSSRGQTYEQYF.

The V gene is TRBV2, the J gene TRBJ1-5; the D gene is possibly TRBD1 (5 bases). Per the germline V gene, CDR1 is SNHLY and CDR2 is FYNNEI. The CDR3 loop spans 14 amino acids. V lost 10 bases to trimming and J lost 0 bases, with 13 bases between them. In nucleotides, the CDR3 is TGTGCCACCTCAGACAGCTATAGCAATCAGCCCCAGCATTTT. This codes for CATSDSYSNQPQHF.

This rearrangement joins TRBV5-1 to TRBJ2-1; D gene uncertain. This CDR3 is built from 12 residues. CDR1 and CDR2 (germline): SGHRS, YFSETQ. The V end lost 0 bases, the J end lost 9 bases, and 7 bases lay between the germline ends. This CDR3 is CASSLAVAEQFF. The CDR3 DNA reads as TGCGCCAGCAGCTTGGCCGTGGCTGAGCAGTTCTTC.

CDR3 protein: CASSAGTIYNEQFF. The DNA of the CDR3 is TGTGCCAGCAGCGCCGGGACTATTTACAATGAGCAGTTCTTC. The chain links TRBV9 to TRBJ2-1; 7 bases match TRBD2. The CDR3 spans 14 residues. The V and J ends lost 3 bases and 4 bases, in that order; junction bases with no gene match: 4. Germline lookup yields CDR1 SGDLS and CDR2 YYNGEE. Drawing the rest from reference TRBV9 and TRBJ2-1, the complete variable domain is DSGVTQTPKHLITATGQRVTLRCSPRSGDLSVYWYQQSLDQGLQFLIQYYNGEERAKGNILERFSAQQFPDLHSELNLSSLELGDSALYFCASSAGTIYNEQFFGPGTRLTVL.

The V and J genes are TRBV6-5 and TRBJ1-2; TRBD1 is a possible D gene (5 bases). V lost 5 bases and J 4 bases, leaving 11 bases between the germline ends. CDR3 length: 13 amino acids. Germline CDR1 MNHEY, CDR2 SVGAGI. This CDR3 reads CASSLGDFYGYTF. The CDR3 DNA reads TGTGCCAGCAGTCTTGGGGACTTCTATGGCTACACCTTC.

This chain links TRBV28 with TRBJ2-5; the D gene is possibly TRBD2 (6 bases). This CDR3 is 14 amino acids long. The V end was cut by 3 bases, the J end by 5 bases, with 13 bases between. Germline values: CDR1 MDHEN, CDR2 SYDVKM. For the CDR3, the DNA is TGTGCCAGCAGTTTGGCGGGGTCGGAGGAGACCCAGTACTTC. It is translated as CASSLAGSEETQYF.

The chain uses TRBV6-5 and TRBJ2-1, with D hard to call. The V gene lost 8 bases and the J gene lost 8 bases, with 10 bases spanning the gap. The germline CDR1 and CDR2 sequences are MNHEY and SVGAGI. The CDR3 has 11 residues. CDR3 nucleotide sequence: TGTGCCAGCCGCACCCAGGATGAGCAGTTCTTC. Translating it yields CASRTQDEQFF.

The sample holds one count of this clone. The chain couples TRBV19 to TRBJ2-2; possible D gene TRBD2, 5 bases. The germline V and J ends were trimmed by 7 bases and 2 bases, with 11 bases remaining between them. In germline, CDR1 is LNHDA, CDR2 SQIVND (reference sequence). CDR3 length equals 14 residues. The CDR3 loop is CASTGITNTGELFF. DNA of the CDR3: TGTGCCAGTACCGGGATAACCAACACCGGGGAGCTGTTTTTT. Full variable domain (missing parts from reference TRBV19 and TRBJ2-2): DGGITQSPKYLFRKEGQNVTLSCEQNLNHDAMYWYRQDPGQGLRLIYYSQIVNDFQKGDIAEGYSVSREKKESFPLTVTSAQKNPTAFYLCASTGITNTGELFFGEGSRLTVL.

Only one count was recorded for this clone. One end of the junction varies from germline; a read error may be responsible. The J gene is TRBJ2-6, the V gene TRBV5-5; 8 nucleotides match TRBD2. Germline V gene sequence: CDR1 SGHKS, CDR2 YYEKEE (reference sequence). This CDR3 contains 16 residues. The CDR3 nucleotides are TGTGCCAGCAGCCCAATCCCTAAGAGCGGGGGCAACGTCCTGACTTTC. Residues: CASSPIPKSGGNVLTF.

This clone has a single count. This rearrangement joins TRBV5-8 to TRBJ1-5, with TRBD1 matching over 8 bases. There are 17 residues in the CDR3. Per germline, CDR1 SGHTS and CDR2 YDEGEE. Trimming at V came to 4 bases and at J to 0 bases, leaving 9 bases not matched to a gene. The CDR3 nucleotides read TGTGCCAGCAGCCGAGGGACAGGAAGCTATAGCAATCAGCCCCAGCATTTT. Translating gives CASSRGTGSYSNQPQHF.